Each of the 3 T cell receptor beta chains below was sequenced from the same sample in a study of T cell repertoires in cytomegalovirus infection. MiXCR was run by TCRdb on the reads, yielding one entry per CDR3 protein. Of hundreds of thousands of distinct CDR3 sequences listed, 35% were seen once; the top ten hold 2.8%. Material for sequencing was PBMCs. The receptor set was obtained from a human donor in good health (CMV status not recorded). Some clones in this sample may be carry-over from other donors' samples.

This clonotype was counted at least ten times. The genes are TRBV7-2 and TRBJ1-3; D is ambiguous. The ends were cut back, 2 bases at V and 0 bases at J, with 5 bases in the middle. This CDR3 is built from 14 residues. The germline CDR1 and CDR2 sequences are SGHTA and FQGNSA. CDR3 loop: CASSLSASGNTIYF. Here the CDR3 DNA reads TGTGCCAGCAGCTTAAGCGCCTCTGGAAACACCATATATTTT.

In DNA, the CDR3 is TGTGCCAGCTCAGCCTTGGCGGGAGGATCCTACGAGCAGTACTTC. The encoded protein is CASSALAGGSYEQYF. The rearrangement uses TRBV27 and TRBJ2-7, with TRBD2 matching over 8 bases. Germline CDR1 MNHEY, CDR2 SMNVEV (reference sequence). The CDR3 spans 15 residues. Trimming at V came to 8 bases and at J to 1 base, leaving 10 bases not matched to a gene.

V usage is TRBV7-2 and J usage is TRBJ2-1, with 7 bases lining up with TRBD2. V gave up 2 bases and J gave up 6 bases; unmatched junction bases: 7. This CDR3 contains 15 residues. Germline loops: CDR1 SGHTA, CDR2 FQGNSA. The CDR3 region has the DNA TGTGCCAGCAGCTTATGGGGGGGAGAAGGCAATGAGCAGTTCTTC. This encodes CASSLWGGEGNEQFF.